Below are 23 T cell receptor beta chains sequenced from a single sample in a study of identical twins. TCRdb ran MiXCR on the 5' RACE reads and lists one entry per CDR3 protein. The sample has 410,000 or so distinct CDR3 sequences, under 20% seen once; the top ten hold 12%. The specimen was naive T cells sorted from blood. The receptor source for this set is a man in his fifties in good health.

This clonotype was recorded at least ten times. The chain links TRBV12-3 or TRBV12-4 to TRBJ2-5; 10 nucleotides line up with TRBD1. CDR3 length equals 16 residues. Trimming removed 2 bases from V and 5 bases from J; junction bases left unmatched: 8. The CDR3 sequence: CASSLNRDRGGETQYF. DNA of the CDR3: TGTGCCAGCAGTTTAAATCGGGACAGGGGCGGGGAGACCCAGTACTTC.

This clonotype was counted ten times or more. The CDR3 loop is CASSLLQETQYF. Here the CDR3 DNA reads TGTGCCAGCAGCTTACTCCAAGAGACCCAGTACTTC. V gene TRBV7-6 combines with J gene TRBJ2-5; unclear D gene. Germline V gives CDR1 SGHVS, CDR2 FNYEAQ. This CDR3 comprises 12 residues. Deletions cut 2 bases from V and 1 base from J, with 2 bases between.

This clonotype was observed a few times. This chain joins TRBV28 and TRBJ2-7, with D unclear. CDR1 is MDHEN and CDR2 is SYDVKM in the germline V gene. The CDR3 contains 11 residues. Trimming took 10 bases from V and 5 from J, leaving 12 bases between them. The CDR3 DNA follows: TGTGCCACCGATAGTTACAACGAGCAGTACTTC. Its translation is CATDSYNEQYF. The whole variable domain, remainder taken from reference TRBV28 and TRBJ2-7, is DVKVTQSSRYLVKRTGEKVFLECVQDMDHENMFWYRQDPGLGLRLIYFSYDVKMKEKGDIPEGYSVSREKKERFSLILESASTNQTSMYLCATDSYNEQYFGPGTRLTVT.

This clonotype was observed a few times. The chain employs TRBV20-1 and TRBJ2-5; 9 positions match TRBD1. The J segment lost 3 bases and the V segment lost 5 bases, leaving 7 bases of the junction unmatched. Germline V gives CDR1 DFQATT, CDR2 SNEGSKA (reference sequence). This CDR3 has 14 residues. This chain's CDR3 is CSASQGALEETQYF. CDR3 nucleotide sequence: TGCAGTGCTTCACAGGGGGCACTGGAAGAGACCCAGTACTTC.

The chain has TRBV10-3 and TRBJ2-7; 9 nucleotides match TRBD1. This CDR3 is 15 amino acids long. The germline gives CDR1 ENHRY, CDR2 SYGVKD. The V and J ends lost 4 bases and 6 bases, in that order; junction bases with no gene match: 10. The CDR3 spells CAISGRLQGAGEQYF. For the CDR3, the DNA is TGTGCCATCAGTGGTCGCCTACAGGGGGCTGGCGAGCAGTACTTC.

The rearrangement joins TRBV20-1 to TRBJ1-1; 9 bases are a match to TRBD1. Germline assignment: CDR1 DFQATT and CDR2 SNEGSKA (reference sequence). The V segment lost 1 base and the J segment 5 bases; nucleotides outside the gene matches: 8. The CDR3 is 15 residues long. The CDR3 reads CSARGPGQGRTEAFF. The CDR3 bases are TGCAGTGCTAGAGGCCCCGGACAGGGGAGAACTGAAGCTTTCTTT.

The chain uses TRBV6-1 and TRBJ1-3, with 7 bases identical to TRBD1. After removal of 6 bases from V and 4 bases from J, the junction contained 6 bases not matched to a gene. Germline assignment: CDR1 MNHNS and CDR2 SASEGT. CDR3 length: 14 residues. DNA for the CDR3: TGTGCCAGCAGACTACAGGGGCCCGGAAACACCATATATTTT. It specifies CASRLQGPGNTIYF.

This clonotype appeared many times. The chain is built from TRBV19 and TRBJ2-1; 11 positions match TRBD2. Germline V gene data show CDR1 as LNHDA and CDR2 as SQIVND (reference sequence). V dropped 7 bases and J dropped 4; count of bases not matched to a gene: 9. The CDR3 is 16 amino acids. The CDR3 nucleotides are TGTGCCAGTACCCACCTCGGGACTAGCGGTTACAATGAGCAGTTCTTC. Translated: CASTHLGTSGYNEQFF.

This clonotype was seen at least ten times. This chain joins TRBV5-1 and TRBJ2-1; 7 positions agree with TRBD1. Germline CDR1 is SGHRS and CDR2 is YFSETQ. The CDR3 runs 15 residues. Losses at the gene ends were 5 bases for V and 5 bases for J; bases not matched to a gene: 10. This CDR3 is CASSRGTEPDNEQFF. The CDR3 region has the DNA TGCGCCAGCAGTAGAGGGACAGAGCCTGACAATGAGCAGTTCTTC.

This clonotype was recorded at least ten times. The rearrangement joins TRBV5-1 to TRBJ2-7; perhaps TRBD1 as D (5 bases). This CDR3 is 15 amino acids long. V lost 4 bases and J 2 bases, leaving 16 bases between the germline ends. Germline CDR1 reads SGHRS; CDR2 reads YFSETQ. CDR3 in DNA: TGCGCCAGCAGCCTTGACAGCTACTCCCCCTACGAGCAGTACTTC. Its translation: CASSLDSYSPYEQYF.

Ten or more counts support this clonotype. The V gene is TRBV4-1, the J gene TRBJ2-1; no firm D call. CDR3 length equals 12 residues. The V end lost 3 bases, the J end lost 3 bases, and 3 bases lay between the germline ends. The germline V gene encodes CDR1 MGHRA and CDR2 YSYEKL. The chain's CDR3 is CASSQDYNEQFF. In DNA form, the CDR3 reads TGCGCCAGCAGCCAGGACTACAATGAGCAGTTCTTC.

The rearrangement links TRBV12-3 or TRBV12-4 to TRBJ1-5; no reliable D call. The V end was cut by 7 bases, the J end by 1 base, with 8 bases between. This CDR3 is built from 13 residues. CDR3 nucleotide sequence: TGTGCCAGCACTGGACGGAGCAATCAGCCCCAGCATTTT. Amino acid sequence: CASTGRSNQPQHF.

This clonotype was counted ten times or more. This chain links TRBV6-2 or TRBV6-3 with TRBJ2-2, with D unclear. Germline V gives CDR1 MNHEY, CDR2 SVGEGT. The CDR3 runs to 18 residues. V shed 2 bases and J shed 2 bases, with 18 bases lying between them. The CDR3 loop reads CASSYNTAKYPNTGELFF. Here the CDR3 DNA reads TGTGCCAGCAGTTACAACACAGCGAAATATCCTAACACCGGGGAGCTGTTTTTT.

The chain joins TRBV18 to TRBJ1-5; 8 bases are a match to TRBD1. CDR1 is KGHSH and CDR2 is LQKENI in the germline V gene. CDR3 length equals 15 residues. V gave up 0 bases and J gave up 6 bases; unmatched junction bases: 4. CDR3 sequence (DNA): TGTGCCAGCTCACCACCAGGACAGGGTAGTCAGCCCCAGCATTTT. Translating it yields CASSPPGQGSQPQHF.

The DNA for the CDR3 is TGTGCCAGCAGTTCTTGGGGTCTTACAGGGGGCGCTGAGGGCTACACCTTC. Translating it yields CASSSWGLTGGAEGYTF. This sequence joins TRBV28 and TRBJ1-2; 9 nucleotides align to TRBD1. Trimming at V came to 4 bases and at J to 8 bases, leaving 17 bases not matched to a gene. CDR3 length: 17 amino acids. Germline loops: CDR1 MDHEN, CDR2 SYDVKM.

The V and J genes are TRBV4-1 and TRBJ2-3; 13 bases match TRBD2. The V gene end was trimmed by 4 bases and the J gene end by 0 bases; junction bases not matched to a gene: 10. This CDR3 region has 19 residues. CDR1 and CDR2 from the germline V gene are MGHRA and YSYEKL. The CDR3 spells CASSRGLAGLRTSTDTQYF. In DNA form, the CDR3 reads TGCGCCAGCAGCCGGGGACTAGCGGGACTTCGAACTAGCACAGATACGCAGTATTTT.

A few counts support this clonotype. This chain uses TRBV20-1 with TRBJ1-1; a weak D match, TRBD1 (6 bases). The germline CDR1 and CDR2 sequences are DFQATT and SNEGSKA (reference sequence). Deletions cut 1 base from V and 4 bases from J, with 16 bases between. This CDR3 spans 15 amino acids. The CDR3 sequence: CSARAPTRGSTEAFF. The CDR3 bases are TGCAGTGCTAGAGCCCCCACCAGGGGATCCACTGAAGCTTTCTTT.

This clonotype showed up many times. The CDR3 DNA follows: TGCAGTGCTATCAATATTGAGAAAGAGACCCAGTACTTC. Translated, it gives CSAINIEKETQYF. The chain employs TRBV20-1 and TRBJ2-5; no clear D. Per the germline V gene, CDR1 is DFQATT and CDR2 is SNEGSKA (reference sequence). The V end lost 4 bases, the J end lost 3 bases, and 12 bases lay between the germline ends. The length of the CDR3 is 13 residues.

V usage is TRBV7-3 and J usage is TRBJ2-1; TRBD2 matches at 9 bases. This CDR3 contains 16 residues. Germline lookup yields CDR1 SGHTA and CDR2 FQGTGA. V lost 5 bases, J lost 0 bases, and 5 bases stayed unmatched. This CDR3 is CASSPGLAPSYNEQFF. CDR3 DNA: TGTGCCAGCAGCCCAGGACTAGCGCCCTCCTACAATGAGCAGTTCTTC.

In this sample, this clonotype turned up a few times. Here the CDR3 DNA reads TGTGCCAGCAGCTTAGTCGTAGCGGGTGGCGTCGAGACCCAGTACTTC. The encoded protein is CASSLVVAGGVETQYF. This chain uses TRBV7-8 with TRBJ2-5; 7 bases agree with TRBD2. Germline V lookup: CDR1 SGHVS, CDR2 FQNEAQ. This CDR3 spans 16 amino acids. V lost 1 base and J lost 5; bases outside the gene matches: 10.

The sample holds many counts of this clonotype. The chain recombines TRBV28 with TRBJ2-7, with TRBD1 matching over 7 bases. Trimming cost V 3 bases and J 2 bases; bases outside gene matches: 4. From germline, CDR1 is MDHEN and CDR2 SYDVKM. This CDR3 has 14 residues. CDR3 in amino acids: CASSFLQGTYEQYF. The CDR3 DNA reads TGTGCCAGCAGTTTCCTACAGGGGACCTACGAGCAGTACTTC.

This clonotype appeared many times. This sequence joins TRBV5-8 and TRBJ2-1, with 8 bases lining up with TRBD1. The CDR3 is 15 residues long. Per germline, CDR1 SGHTS and CDR2 YDEGEE. Trimming took 4 bases from V and 1 from J; bases not matched to a gene: 4. The CDR3: CASSVGQASYNEQFF. CDR3 in DNA: TGTGCCAGCAGCGTGGGACAGGCTTCCTACAATGAGCAGTTCTTC.

V and J are TRBV7-3 and TRBJ2-7; 14 nucleotides line up with TRBD2. Germline lookup yields CDR1 SGHTA and CDR2 FQGTGA. CDR3 length: 17 residues. V was clipped by 5 bases and J by 6 bases; unmatched bases: 12. The CDR3, as DNA: TGTGCCAGCAGCCGGGACTTCGGGACTAGCGGGAGTACCGAGCAGTACTTC. The encoded protein is CASSRDFGTSGSTEQYF.